The 31 T cell receptor beta chains listed next were all sequenced from one sample in a study of CD8+CD57+ T cells in acquired aplastic anemia. The use of genomic DNA as template underpinned the TCR beta VDJ and CDR3 profiling. TCRdb reanalysed the reads using MiXCR and keeps one entry per CDR3 protein. The sample consists of roughly 51,000 distinct CDR3 sequences, approximately 78% of them appearing once. The sample comprised sorted CD4+, CD8+, or CD8+CD57+ T cells (not recorded which) from PBMCs. The receptor set was obtained from a human donor in good health, serving as a control.

The gene calls are TRBV7-2 and TRBJ1-2; D is possibly TRBD1 (5 bases). The CDR3 sequence is 13 residues long. Trimming took 6 bases from V and 6 from J, leaving 14 bases between them. The V gene's germline CDR1 is SGHTA and CDR2 FQGNSA. The CDR3 spells CASSSTWGDGYTF. The CDR3 nucleotides read TGTGCCAGCAGTTCCACATGGGGGGATGGCTACACCTTC.

Sample share makes this clonotype medium-sized (0.01 to 0.1%). J is TRBJ1-2 and V is TRBV2, with D hard to call. Germline-derived CDR1 and CDR2 are SNHLY and FYNNEI. Trimming shortened V by 7 bases and J by 8 bases, and 29 bases separated the two germline ends. CDR3 size: 17 residues. The CDR3 bases are TGTGCCAGCACCAACCCGTTTAAGGGCCACGTTGATGAGGGCTACACCTTC. This codes for CASTNPFKGHVDEGYTF.

The chain recombines TRBV19 with TRBJ2-1, with 10 bases aligning to TRBD2. Per germline, CDR1 LNHDA and CDR2 SQIVND (reference sequence). The CDR3 length is 15 residues. J lost 4 bases, V lost 5 bases, and 5 bases had no gene match. The DNA of the CDR3 is TGTGCCAGTAGTTTGGTTAGCGGGGGGTACAATGAGCAGTTCTTC. Its protein is CASSLVSGGYNEQFF.

The J gene is TRBJ1-2, the V gene TRBV5-1, with 8 bases matching TRBD1. Germline lookup yields CDR1 SGHRS and CDR2 YFSETQ. After removal of 2 bases from V and 6 bases from J, the junction contained 3 bases not matched to a gene. The CDR3 length is 13 residues. The DNA of the CDR3 is TGCGCCAGCAGCTTCCCAGGGGGCGATGGCTACACCTTC. It yields the protein CASSFPGGDGYTF. The entire variable domain, with the rest obtained from reference TRBV5-1 and TRBJ1-2, is as follows: KAGVTQTPRYLIKTRGQQVTLSCSPISGHRSVSWYQQTPGQGLQFLFEYFSETQRNKGNFPGRFSGRQFSNSRSEMNVSTLELGDSALYLCASSFPGGDGYTFGSGTRLTVV.

V is TRBV29-1 and J is TRBJ1-4, with TRBD1 as a possible D gene (6 bases). The CDR3 loop spans 15 amino acids. Germline CDR1 SQVTM, CDR2 ANQGSEA. Trimming left V 5 bases short and J 0 bases short, with 13 bases between. Here the CDR3 reads CSVKGGAATNEKLFF. As DNA, the CDR3 is TGCAGCGTTAAGGGGGGGGCGGCAACTAATGAAAAACTGTTTTTT.

As DNA, the CDR3 is TGCAGTGCTACCGGAACCGCCCTCTACGAGCAGTACTTC. Residues: CSATGTALYEQYF. The V and J genes are TRBV20-1 and TRBJ2-7; D is ambiguous. Trimming removed 4 bases at V and 3 bases at J, with 13 bases between. Looked up from germline, CDR1 is DFQATT and CDR2 is SNEGSKA (reference sequence). This CDR3 is built from 13 residues.

V gene TRBV15 combines with J gene TRBJ2-7; no reliable D call. The CDR3 extends over 15 amino acids. Looked up from germline, CDR1 is LNHNV and CDR2 is YYDKDF (reference sequence). Trimming left V 3 bases short and J 0 bases short, with 12 bases between. In DNA, the CDR3 is TGTGCCACCAGCAGTGGATTGGAAAGCTCCTACGAGCAGTACTTC. This translates into CATSSGLESSYEQYF.

This clonotype was counted a single time. The gene calls are TRBV7-9 and TRBJ1-6; D not certain. From germline, CDR1 is SEHNR and CDR2 FQNEAQ (reference sequence). CDR3 length: 14 residues. V was trimmed by 2 bases and J by 5 bases, leaving 7 bases between them. Here the CDR3 reads CASSLSEDNSPLHF. CDR3 DNA sequence: TGTGCCAGCAGCTTATCCGAAGATAATTCACCCCTCCACTTT.

Only one count was recorded for this clonotype. The rearrangement joins TRBV7-9 to TRBJ2-3; D is uncertain. CDR3 length: 10 residues. V lost 8 bases and J 4 bases, leaving 4 bases between the germline ends. Germline-derived CDR1 and CDR2 are SEHNR and FQNEAQ (reference sequence). The CDR3 loop is CASRADTQYF. The DNA for the CDR3 is TGTGCCAGCCGCGCAGATACGCAGTATTTT.

This clonotype was seen a few times. The rearrangement joins TRBV19 to TRBJ2-3; 8 nucleotides line up with TRBD2. CDR3 length: 13 amino acids. Trimming removed 7 bases from V and 6 bases from J; junction bases left unmatched: 6. CDR1 is LNHDA, CDR2 SQIVND, per germline (reference sequence). The CDR3 here is CASKQRGRDTQYF. In DNA, the CDR3 is TGTGCCAGTAAACAGCGGGGGCGGGATACGCAGTATTTT.

The table lists this clonotype with a count of one. V gene TRBV10-2 combines with J gene TRBJ2-7; D might be TRBD1 or TRBD2, each matching 5 bases. Germline CDR1 WSHSY, CDR2 SAAADI. The CDR3 extends over 14 amino acids. V was shortened by 3 bases and J by 1 base, with 10 bases between the two germline ends. The DNA for the CDR3 is TGCGCCAGCAGTGATACTAGGGGATCCTACGAGCAGTACTTC. As protein: CASSDTRGSYEQYF.

This chain links TRBV7-9 with TRBJ2-7; 7 nucleotides align to TRBD1. V dropped 5 bases and J dropped 4; count of bases not matched to a gene: 5. CDR3 size: 13 residues. Germline V gives CDR1 SEHNR, CDR2 FQNEAQ (reference sequence). The chain's CDR3 is CASSLTQGYEQYF. In nucleotides, the CDR3 is TGTGCCAGCAGCCTAACACAGGGGTACGAGCAGTACTTC.

Only a few counts were recorded for this clonotype. The genes are TRBV15 and TRBJ2-3; possibly TRBD1 or TRBD2 for D (5 bases each). The CDR3 covers 13 residues. Looked up from germline, CDR1 is LNHNV and CDR2 is YYDKDF (reference sequence). Trimming shortened V by 0 bases and J by 14 bases, and 15 bases separated the two germline ends. In nucleotides, the CDR3 is TGTGCCACCAGCAGAGAGAGGGACCCGATGCGGTATTTT. This translates into CATSRERDPMRYF.

The genes are TRBV2 and TRBJ1-1, with D unclear. CDR3 length: 14 amino acids. The V and J ends lost 2 bases and 0 bases respectively, with 7 bases between them. The V gene's germline CDR1 is SNHLY and CDR2 FYNNEI. The DNA for the CDR3 is TGTGCCAGCAGTGAACGGAGCCTGAACACTGAAGCTTTCTTT. It is translated as CASSERSLNTEAFF.

The chain combines TRBV9 with TRBJ2-1; D is possibly TRBD2 (7 bases). Trimming removed 2 bases from V and 7 bases from J, with 16 bases in between. The CDR3 extends over 15 amino acids. Germline CDR1 reads SGDLS; CDR2 reads YYNGEE. CDR3 in amino acids: CASSVAPGGRNEQFF. DNA of the CDR3: TGTGCCAGCAGCGTGGCTCCGGGGGGCCGGAATGAGCAGTTCTTC.

V is TRBV5-1 and J is TRBJ1-2, with 7 bases aligning to TRBD1. The CDR3 covers 18 residues. Germline assignment: CDR1 SGHRS and CDR2 YFSETQ. With 5 bases clipped from V and 3 bases from J, the junction kept 19 bases outside the gene matches. This CDR3 reads CASRILWRKGGAYYGYTF. The CDR3 coding sequence is TGCGCCAGCAGAATACTTTGGCGGAAAGGGGGCGCTTACTATGGCTACACCTTC.

This clonotype was counted ten times or more. This rearrangement joins TRBV12-3 or TRBV12-4 to TRBJ2-7; TRBD2 is a possible D gene (5 bases). Trimming took 7 bases from V and 6 from J, leaving 16 bases between them. The CDR3 contains 13 residues. CDR3 residues: CASTPGLEGEQYF. As DNA, the CDR3 is TGTGCCAGCACCCCCGGGCTAGAGGGCGAGCAGTACTTC.

This clonotype was observed a handful of times. This chain connects TRBV29-1 to TRBJ1-4, with D possibly matching TRBD1 (5 bases). The CDR3 is made up of 14 amino acids. V lost 4 bases and J lost 0, with 9 bases in between. In germline, CDR1 is SQVTM, CDR2 ANQGSEA. CDR3 region: CSVAGPATNEKLFF. CDR3 nucleotides: TGCAGCGTTGCGGGACCAGCAACTAATGAAAAACTGTTTTTT.

This chain connects TRBV7-8 to TRBJ1-1; D not resolved. This CDR3 comprises 13 residues. Trimming left V 8 bases short and J 0 bases short, with 10 bases between. Looked up from germline, CDR1 is SGHVS and CDR2 is FQNEAQ. CDR3 in amino acids: CASARGVNTEAFF. The CDR3 nucleotides read TGTGCCAGCGCACGCGGTGTGAACACTGAAGCTTTCTTT.

CDR3 bases: TGTGCCAGCAGTCTCCCCGGGACCTCCTACAATGAGCAGTTCTTC. It translates to CASSLPGTSYNEQFF. The rearrangement joins TRBV27 to TRBJ2-1; either TRBD1 or TRBD2 may fit D (5 bases each). The germline CDR1 and CDR2 sequences are MNHEY and SMNVEV (reference sequence). CDR3 size: 15 residues. Between the trimmed V and J ends, which lost 5 bases and 0 bases, there was a span of 11 bases.

The genes are TRBV10-3 and TRBJ2-1; TRBD2 matches at 7 bases. Per germline, CDR1 ENHRY and CDR2 SYGVKD. After removal of 5 bases from V and 5 bases from J, the junction contained 6 bases not matched to a gene. The CDR3 is 14 amino acids. CDR3 sequence (DNA): TGTGCCATCAGTCGGGAGGACAAGAACAATGAGCAGTTCTTC. Translation: CAISREDKNNEQFF.

The chain is built from TRBV15 and TRBJ2-1, with 8 positions matching TRBD1. Germline V lookup: CDR1 LNHNV, CDR2 YYDKDF (reference sequence). This CDR3 region has 15 residues. V trimming: 5 bases; J trimming: 3 bases; junction bases outside the gene matches: 6. The DNA of the CDR3 is TGTGCCACCAGCCCAGGGGACAGGTTCTACAATGAGCAGTTCTTC. It codes for CATSPGDRFYNEQFF.

The rearrangement uses TRBV7-6 and TRBJ2-3; 8 bases fit TRBD2. This CDR3 spans 16 amino acids. Looked up from germline, CDR1 is SGHVS and CDR2 is FNYEAQ. Trimming at V came to 2 bases and at J to 2 bases, leaving 6 bases not matched to a gene. The CDR3 spells CASSLSAGGTTDTQYF. Here the CDR3 DNA reads TGTGCCAGCAGCTTAAGTGCGGGAGGAACCACAGATACGCAGTATTTT.

This sequence joins TRBV9 and TRBJ1-2, with 7 bases lining up with TRBD1. The CDR3 length is 14 residues. Trimming cost V 5 bases and J 4 bases; bases outside gene matches: 8. Germline V CDR1 and CDR2: SGDLS, YYNGEE. CDR3 sequence (DNA): TGTGCCAGCAGTGACGACAGGGTGGGCTATGGCTACACCTTC. Its translation: CASSDDRVGYGYTF.

The chain recombines TRBV20-1 with TRBJ2-1; D gene unclear. The CDR3 has 14 amino acids. V shed 6 bases and J shed 6 bases, with 18 bases lying between them. Germline assignment: CDR1 DFQATT and CDR2 SNEGSKA (reference sequence). The CDR3 nucleotides are TGCAGTGCCACCGCCCTAGTACCCCTCAATGAGCAGTTCTTC. Translating it yields CSATALVPLNEQFF.

The V call is TRBV20-1, the J call TRBJ2-7; possible D gene TRBD2, 5 bases. V was trimmed by 7 bases and J by 4 bases, leaving 11 bases between them. Germline lookup yields CDR1 DFQATT and CDR2 SNEGSKA (reference sequence). This CDR3 comprises 11 residues. CDR3 protein: CSVRTQYEQYF. As DNA, the CDR3 is TGCAGTGTCCGGACTCAATACGAGCAGTACTTC.

The rearrangement uses TRBV15 and TRBJ1-2, with D unresolved. The CDR3 spans 14 residues. V was cut by 0 bases and J by 4 bases, with 9 bases left in between. Per germline, CDR1 LNHNV and CDR2 YYDKDF (reference sequence). CDR3 loop: CATSRDGVTYGYTF. The CDR3 coding sequence is TGTGCCACCAGCAGAGATGGGGTTACCTATGGCTACACCTTC.

As regards this clonotype: An end of the junction does not agree with germline; a read error may underlie this. The chain couples TRBV7-7 to TRBJ2-1, with a tentative D call TRBD1 (6 bases). The germline CDR1 and CDR2 sequences are SSHAT and FNYEAQ (reference sequence). The CDR3 runs 15 residues. The CDR3 region is CASSLTGSSYNEQFF. DNA for the CDR3: TGTGCTAGCAGCTTAACAGGGAGCTCCTACAATGAGCAGTTCTTC.

The rearrangement uses TRBV2 and TRBJ2-5; no clear D gene. Trimming shortened V by 4 bases and J by 5 bases, and 8 bases separated the two germline ends. This CDR3 contains 12 residues. Per germline, CDR1 SNHLY and CDR2 FYNNEI. Here the CDR3 reads CASSGTSETQYF. CDR3 DNA: TGTGCCAGCAGTGGGACCAGCGAGACCCAGTACTTC.

As to this clonotype: As the CDR3 is not closed by the conserved phenylalanine or tryptophan, this likely results from a read error. The chain carries TRBV10-3 and TRBJ1-5, with unresolved D. Between the trimmed V and J ends, which lost 0 bases and 4 bases, there was a span of 10 bases. The CDR3 has 15 amino acids. The germline V gene has CDR1 ENHRY and CDR2 SYGVKD. The CDR3 loop is CAISESRSGNQPQHI. Here the CDR3 DNA reads TGTGCCATCAGTGAGTCTCGGTCCGGGAATCAGCCCCAGCATATT.

This rearrangement joins TRBV9 to TRBJ2-5, with unresolved D. The V and J ends lost 2 bases and 2 bases respectively, with 7 bases between them. Germline V gene sequence: CDR1 SGDLS, CDR2 YYNGEE. The CDR3 is 13 amino acids. In DNA, the CDR3 is TGTGCCAGCAGCGTTCACAGACAAGAGACCCAGTACTTC. It translates to CASSVHRQETQYF.